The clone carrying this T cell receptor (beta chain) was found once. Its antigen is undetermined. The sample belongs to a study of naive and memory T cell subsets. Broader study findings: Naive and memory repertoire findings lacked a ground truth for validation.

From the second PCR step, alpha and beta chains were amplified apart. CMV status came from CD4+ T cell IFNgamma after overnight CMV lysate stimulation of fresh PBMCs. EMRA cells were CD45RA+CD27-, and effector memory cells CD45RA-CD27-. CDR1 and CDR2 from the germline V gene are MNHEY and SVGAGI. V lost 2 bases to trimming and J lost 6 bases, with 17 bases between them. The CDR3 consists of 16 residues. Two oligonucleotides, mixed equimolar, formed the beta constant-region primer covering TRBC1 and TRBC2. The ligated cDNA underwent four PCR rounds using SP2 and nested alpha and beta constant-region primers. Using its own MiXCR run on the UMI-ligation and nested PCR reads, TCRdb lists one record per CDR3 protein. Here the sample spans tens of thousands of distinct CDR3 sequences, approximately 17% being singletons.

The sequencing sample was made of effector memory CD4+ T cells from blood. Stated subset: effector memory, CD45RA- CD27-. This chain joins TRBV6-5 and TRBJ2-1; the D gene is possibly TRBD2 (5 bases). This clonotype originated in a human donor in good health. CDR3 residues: CASSYTELVIRNEQFF. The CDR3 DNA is TGTGCCAGCAGTTACACCGAACTAGTAATACGCAATGAGCAGTTCTTC.